The 19 T cell receptor beta chains below all came from one sample that was sequenced in a study of shared clonotypes between healthy human individuals. TCRdb's copy holds only in-frame clones and misses some; the assay was immunoSEQ multiplex PCR. Of millions of clones in the sample, over 85% were seen once. Sample: naive CD4+ T cells sorted from blood. Indicated subset: CD45RA+ positively selected. These receptors were obtained from a man in his late teens or twenties in good health.

Note on this clone: Distinct nucleotide sequences in the sample also encode this CDR3. DNA for the CDR3: TGTGCCAGCAGCCGGCCCGGGACAGGGAGTAATTCACCCCTCCACTTT. It yields the protein CASSRPGTGSNSPLHF. This chain uses TRBV27 with TRBJ1-6, with 9 bases fitting TRBD1. Germline assignment: CDR1 MNHEY and CDR2 SMNVEV (reference sequence). This CDR3 is 16 amino acids long. V shed 6 bases, J shed 6 bases, and the junction held 9 bases outside the gene matches.

The chain combines TRBV19 with TRBJ1-5, with unresolved D. CDR1 is LNHDA and CDR2 is SQIVND in the germline V gene (reference sequence). CDR3 length: 15 amino acids. Trimming pared 6 bases from V and 3 bases from J, leaving 15 bases between. CDR3 sequence reads: CASSLSVTVNQPQHF. CDR3 DNA: TGTGCCAGTAGCTTGTCGGTGACCGTCAATCAGCCCCAGCATTTT. The full variable domain, with the rest looked up from reference TRBV19 and TRBJ1-5, is DGGITQSPKYLFRKEGQNVTLSCEQNLNHDAMYWYRQDPGQGLRLIYYSQIVNDFQKGDIAEGYSVSREKKESFPLTVTSAQKNPTAFYLCASSLSVTVNQPQHFGDGTRLSIL.

For the CDR3, the DNA is TGTGCCAGCAGCTTCGGACAGAACACCGGGGAGCTGTTTTTT. The encoded protein is CASSFGQNTGELFF. This sequence joins TRBV7-8 and TRBJ2-2, with D perhaps TRBD1 (5 bases). V lost 3 bases, J lost 1 base, and 6 bases lay in between. Germline V gene sequence: CDR1 SGHVS, CDR2 FQNEAQ. This CDR3 contains 14 residues.

The chain is built from TRBV9 and TRBJ1-2; D may be TRBD1 (6 bases). This CDR3 is 14 amino acids long. Germline V gives CDR1 SGDLS, CDR2 YYNGEE. The ends were cut back, 4 bases at V and 4 bases at J, with 14 bases in the middle. CDR3 nucleotide sequence: TGTGCCAGCAGCCCAACGACAGGCGCCTATGGCTACACCTTC. This translates into CASSPTTGAYGYTF. Together with reference TRBV9 and TRBJ1-2, the CDR3 gives the full variable domain: DSGVTQTPKHLITATGQRVTLRCSPRSGDLSVYWYQQSLDQGLQFLIQYYNGEERAKGNILERFSAQQFPDLHSELNLSSLELGDSALYFCASSPTTGAYGYTFGSGTRLTVV.

The chain uses TRBV15 and TRBJ2-6, with 7 bases identical to TRBD1. From germline, CDR1 is LNHNV and CDR2 YYDKDF (reference sequence). Trimming at V came to 5 bases and at J to 0 bases, leaving 1 base not matched to a gene. The CDR3 is 15 residues long. The CDR3 DNA reads TGTGCCACCAGCGCAGGGGGCTCTGGGGCCAACGTCCTGACTTTC. Its protein product is CATSAGGSGANVLTF. Full variable domain (missing parts from reference TRBV15 and TRBJ2-6): DAMVIQNPRYQVTQFGKPVTLSCSQTLNHNVMYWYQQKSSQAPKLLFHYYDKDFNNEADTPDNFQSRRPNTSFCFLDIRSPGLGDTAMYLCATSAGGSGANVLTFGAGSRLTVL.

This chain joins TRBV6-1 and TRBJ2-7; perhaps D is TRBD1 or TRBD2 (5 bases each). Germline V gene sequence: CDR1 MNHNS, CDR2 SASEGT. Trimming removed 4 bases from V and 3 bases from J, with 13 bases in between. The CDR3 runs to 14 residues. The CDR3 DNA reads TGTGCCAGCAGTGGAATTGGGGCGGGCTACGAGCAGTACTTC. Translated: CASSGIGAGYEQYF.

The chain employs TRBV5-1 and TRBJ2-2; 10 nucleotides line up with TRBD2. V shed 4 bases and J 7 bases; nucleotides not matched to a gene: 13. CDR1 is SGHRS, CDR2 YFSETQ, per germline. The CDR3 covers 17 residues. CDR3 sequence (DNA): TGCGCCAGCAGCCTCCAGGGTCTAGCGGGAGTTGGCGGGGAGCTGTTTTTT. Translation: CASSLQGLAGVGGELFF. Looking up the rest from reference TRBV5-1 and TRBJ2-2 gives the full variable domain: KAGVTQTPRYLIKTRGQQVTLSCSPISGHRSVSWYQQTPGQGLQFLFEYFSETQRNKGNFPGRFSGRQFSNSRSEMNVSTLELGDSALYLCASSLQGLAGVGGELFFGEGSRLTVL.

The rearrangement links TRBV6-5 to TRBJ2-3, with unresolved D. Per germline, CDR1 MNHEY and CDR2 SVGAGI. This CDR3 spans 12 amino acids. V lost 5 bases to trimming and J lost 6 bases, with 9 bases between them. Here the CDR3 DNA reads TGTGCCAGCAGTACATCTAGGGATACGCAGTATTTT. It encodes CASSTSRDTQYF.

This clone was seen once. Distinct nucleotide sequences in the sample also encode this CDR3. V usage is TRBV19 and J usage is TRBJ1-3; D is ambiguous. The CDR3 sequence is 13 residues long. V was shortened by 3 bases and J by 4 bases, with 7 bases between the two germline ends. Germline assignment: CDR1 LNHDA and CDR2 SQIVND (reference sequence). The CDR3 spells CASSIEAGNTIYF. The CDR3, as DNA: TGTGCCAGTAGTATTGAGGCCGGAAACACCATATATTTT.

V and J are TRBV29-1 and TRBJ1-1, with unresolved D. The CDR3 consists of 13 residues. Trimming left V 8 bases short and J 0 bases short, with 13 bases between. Per the germline V gene, CDR1 is SQVTM and CDR2 is ANQGSEA. CDR3 nucleotides: TGCAGCATCACGGAAATCATGAACACTGAAGCTTTCTTT. Translating gives CSITEIMNTEAFF. Full variable domain (rest looked up from reference TRBV29-1 and TRBJ1-1): SAVISQKPSRDICQRGTSLTIQCQVDSQVTMMFWYRQQPGQSLTLIATANQGSEATYESGFVIDKFPISRPNLTFSTLTVSNMSPEDSSIYLCSITEIMNTEAFFGQGTRLTVV.

V usage is TRBV2 and J usage is TRBJ1-2; perhaps TRBD1 as D (5 bases). Looked up from germline, CDR1 is SNHLY and CDR2 is FYNNEI. The CDR3 is 11 amino acids. Between the trimmed V and J ends, which lost 6 bases and 13 bases, there was a span of 15 bases. The CDR3 protein is CASRRDVGSTF. The DNA for the CDR3 is TGTGCCAGCAGGCGGGACGTCGGAAGCACCTTC.

A word on this clone: Other nucleotide sequences in the sample specify the same CDR3. The chain combines TRBV5-1 with TRBJ1-1; 8 bases line up with TRBD1. The CDR3 consists of 13 residues. The V gene end was trimmed by 2 bases and the J gene end by 5 bases; junction bases not matched to a gene: 2. Per the germline V gene, CDR1 is SGHRS and CDR2 is YFSETQ. The CDR3 loop reads CASSLDRGTEAFF. As DNA, the CDR3 is TGCGCCAGCAGCTTAGACAGGGGAACTGAAGCTTTCTTT.

The chain carries TRBV5-5 and TRBJ2-1; D may be TRBD1 or TRBD2 (5 bases each). V was pared by 4 bases and J by 7 bases, with 18 bases between. In germline, CDR1 is SGHKS, CDR2 YYEKEE (reference sequence). The CDR3 is made up of 15 amino acids. In DNA, the CDR3 is TGTGCCAGCAGCCCGGGACCCCTGGTCGGGAATGAGCAGTTCTTC. Amino acid sequence: CASSPGPLVGNEQFF.

The rearrangement links TRBV29-1 to TRBJ2-7, with a weak D call TRBD1 (6 bases). This CDR3 region has 12 residues. The V end was cut by 7 bases, the J end by 3 bases, with 13 bases between. Germline values: CDR1 SQVTM, CDR2 ANQGSEA. CDR3 in DNA: TGCAGCGCCACGGACAGAAACTACGAGCAGTACTTC. It translates to CSATDRNYEQYF.

For the CDR3, the DNA is TGTGCCAGCATGGCGGGGGGGCTCTCAGATACGCAGTATTTT. This translates into CASMAGGLSDTQYF. The V call is TRBV4-2, the J call TRBJ2-3, with 9 bases that match TRBD2. This CDR3 has 14 amino acids. Germline V gene sequence: CDR1 LGHNA, CDR2 YNFKEQ. V shed 7 bases and J 4 bases; nucleotides not matched to a gene: 6.

This chain uses TRBV28 with TRBJ1-2; 9 bases line up with TRBD1. The CDR3 has 13 amino acids. From germline, CDR1 is MDHEN and CDR2 SYDVKM. V shed 10 bases and J 7 bases; nucleotides not matched to a gene: 10. CDR3 nucleotides: TGTGCCACCAATTTACAGGGGGCGGTTGGCTACACCTTC. Its protein product is CATNLQGAVGYTF.

In the case of this clone: One junction end disagrees with the germline gene, perhaps due to a read error. This sample includes further DNA sequences coding for the same CDR3. This chain links TRBV27 with TRBJ2-3; possibly TRBD2 for D (6 bases). Germline assignment: CDR1 MNHEY and CDR2 SMNVEV (reference sequence). The CDR3 extends over 12 amino acids. The CDR3 sequence: CASSFGGDTQYF. CDR3 in DNA: TGCGCCAGCAGTTTTGGAGGGGATACGCAGTATTTT.

The CDR3 reads CASSSDRVTGELFF. In DNA form, the CDR3 reads TGTGCCAGCAGTTCCGACCGCGTCACCGGGGAGCTGTTTTTT. This rearrangement joins TRBV6-5 to TRBJ2-2, with D unclear. The V gene lost 4 bases and the J gene lost 4 bases, with 10 bases spanning the gap. CDR1 and CDR2 (germline): MNHEY, SVGAGI. CDR3 length: 14 residues.

CDR3 residues: CSALALETQYF. For the CDR3, the DNA is TGCAGTGCTCTAGCGCTGGAGACCCAGTACTTC. The chain joins TRBV20-1 to TRBJ2-5; TRBD2 might be the D (6 bases). The CDR3 covers 11 residues. Germline CDR1 is DFQATT and CDR2 is SNEGSKA (reference sequence). V was pared by 5 bases and J by 5 bases, with 9 bases between.